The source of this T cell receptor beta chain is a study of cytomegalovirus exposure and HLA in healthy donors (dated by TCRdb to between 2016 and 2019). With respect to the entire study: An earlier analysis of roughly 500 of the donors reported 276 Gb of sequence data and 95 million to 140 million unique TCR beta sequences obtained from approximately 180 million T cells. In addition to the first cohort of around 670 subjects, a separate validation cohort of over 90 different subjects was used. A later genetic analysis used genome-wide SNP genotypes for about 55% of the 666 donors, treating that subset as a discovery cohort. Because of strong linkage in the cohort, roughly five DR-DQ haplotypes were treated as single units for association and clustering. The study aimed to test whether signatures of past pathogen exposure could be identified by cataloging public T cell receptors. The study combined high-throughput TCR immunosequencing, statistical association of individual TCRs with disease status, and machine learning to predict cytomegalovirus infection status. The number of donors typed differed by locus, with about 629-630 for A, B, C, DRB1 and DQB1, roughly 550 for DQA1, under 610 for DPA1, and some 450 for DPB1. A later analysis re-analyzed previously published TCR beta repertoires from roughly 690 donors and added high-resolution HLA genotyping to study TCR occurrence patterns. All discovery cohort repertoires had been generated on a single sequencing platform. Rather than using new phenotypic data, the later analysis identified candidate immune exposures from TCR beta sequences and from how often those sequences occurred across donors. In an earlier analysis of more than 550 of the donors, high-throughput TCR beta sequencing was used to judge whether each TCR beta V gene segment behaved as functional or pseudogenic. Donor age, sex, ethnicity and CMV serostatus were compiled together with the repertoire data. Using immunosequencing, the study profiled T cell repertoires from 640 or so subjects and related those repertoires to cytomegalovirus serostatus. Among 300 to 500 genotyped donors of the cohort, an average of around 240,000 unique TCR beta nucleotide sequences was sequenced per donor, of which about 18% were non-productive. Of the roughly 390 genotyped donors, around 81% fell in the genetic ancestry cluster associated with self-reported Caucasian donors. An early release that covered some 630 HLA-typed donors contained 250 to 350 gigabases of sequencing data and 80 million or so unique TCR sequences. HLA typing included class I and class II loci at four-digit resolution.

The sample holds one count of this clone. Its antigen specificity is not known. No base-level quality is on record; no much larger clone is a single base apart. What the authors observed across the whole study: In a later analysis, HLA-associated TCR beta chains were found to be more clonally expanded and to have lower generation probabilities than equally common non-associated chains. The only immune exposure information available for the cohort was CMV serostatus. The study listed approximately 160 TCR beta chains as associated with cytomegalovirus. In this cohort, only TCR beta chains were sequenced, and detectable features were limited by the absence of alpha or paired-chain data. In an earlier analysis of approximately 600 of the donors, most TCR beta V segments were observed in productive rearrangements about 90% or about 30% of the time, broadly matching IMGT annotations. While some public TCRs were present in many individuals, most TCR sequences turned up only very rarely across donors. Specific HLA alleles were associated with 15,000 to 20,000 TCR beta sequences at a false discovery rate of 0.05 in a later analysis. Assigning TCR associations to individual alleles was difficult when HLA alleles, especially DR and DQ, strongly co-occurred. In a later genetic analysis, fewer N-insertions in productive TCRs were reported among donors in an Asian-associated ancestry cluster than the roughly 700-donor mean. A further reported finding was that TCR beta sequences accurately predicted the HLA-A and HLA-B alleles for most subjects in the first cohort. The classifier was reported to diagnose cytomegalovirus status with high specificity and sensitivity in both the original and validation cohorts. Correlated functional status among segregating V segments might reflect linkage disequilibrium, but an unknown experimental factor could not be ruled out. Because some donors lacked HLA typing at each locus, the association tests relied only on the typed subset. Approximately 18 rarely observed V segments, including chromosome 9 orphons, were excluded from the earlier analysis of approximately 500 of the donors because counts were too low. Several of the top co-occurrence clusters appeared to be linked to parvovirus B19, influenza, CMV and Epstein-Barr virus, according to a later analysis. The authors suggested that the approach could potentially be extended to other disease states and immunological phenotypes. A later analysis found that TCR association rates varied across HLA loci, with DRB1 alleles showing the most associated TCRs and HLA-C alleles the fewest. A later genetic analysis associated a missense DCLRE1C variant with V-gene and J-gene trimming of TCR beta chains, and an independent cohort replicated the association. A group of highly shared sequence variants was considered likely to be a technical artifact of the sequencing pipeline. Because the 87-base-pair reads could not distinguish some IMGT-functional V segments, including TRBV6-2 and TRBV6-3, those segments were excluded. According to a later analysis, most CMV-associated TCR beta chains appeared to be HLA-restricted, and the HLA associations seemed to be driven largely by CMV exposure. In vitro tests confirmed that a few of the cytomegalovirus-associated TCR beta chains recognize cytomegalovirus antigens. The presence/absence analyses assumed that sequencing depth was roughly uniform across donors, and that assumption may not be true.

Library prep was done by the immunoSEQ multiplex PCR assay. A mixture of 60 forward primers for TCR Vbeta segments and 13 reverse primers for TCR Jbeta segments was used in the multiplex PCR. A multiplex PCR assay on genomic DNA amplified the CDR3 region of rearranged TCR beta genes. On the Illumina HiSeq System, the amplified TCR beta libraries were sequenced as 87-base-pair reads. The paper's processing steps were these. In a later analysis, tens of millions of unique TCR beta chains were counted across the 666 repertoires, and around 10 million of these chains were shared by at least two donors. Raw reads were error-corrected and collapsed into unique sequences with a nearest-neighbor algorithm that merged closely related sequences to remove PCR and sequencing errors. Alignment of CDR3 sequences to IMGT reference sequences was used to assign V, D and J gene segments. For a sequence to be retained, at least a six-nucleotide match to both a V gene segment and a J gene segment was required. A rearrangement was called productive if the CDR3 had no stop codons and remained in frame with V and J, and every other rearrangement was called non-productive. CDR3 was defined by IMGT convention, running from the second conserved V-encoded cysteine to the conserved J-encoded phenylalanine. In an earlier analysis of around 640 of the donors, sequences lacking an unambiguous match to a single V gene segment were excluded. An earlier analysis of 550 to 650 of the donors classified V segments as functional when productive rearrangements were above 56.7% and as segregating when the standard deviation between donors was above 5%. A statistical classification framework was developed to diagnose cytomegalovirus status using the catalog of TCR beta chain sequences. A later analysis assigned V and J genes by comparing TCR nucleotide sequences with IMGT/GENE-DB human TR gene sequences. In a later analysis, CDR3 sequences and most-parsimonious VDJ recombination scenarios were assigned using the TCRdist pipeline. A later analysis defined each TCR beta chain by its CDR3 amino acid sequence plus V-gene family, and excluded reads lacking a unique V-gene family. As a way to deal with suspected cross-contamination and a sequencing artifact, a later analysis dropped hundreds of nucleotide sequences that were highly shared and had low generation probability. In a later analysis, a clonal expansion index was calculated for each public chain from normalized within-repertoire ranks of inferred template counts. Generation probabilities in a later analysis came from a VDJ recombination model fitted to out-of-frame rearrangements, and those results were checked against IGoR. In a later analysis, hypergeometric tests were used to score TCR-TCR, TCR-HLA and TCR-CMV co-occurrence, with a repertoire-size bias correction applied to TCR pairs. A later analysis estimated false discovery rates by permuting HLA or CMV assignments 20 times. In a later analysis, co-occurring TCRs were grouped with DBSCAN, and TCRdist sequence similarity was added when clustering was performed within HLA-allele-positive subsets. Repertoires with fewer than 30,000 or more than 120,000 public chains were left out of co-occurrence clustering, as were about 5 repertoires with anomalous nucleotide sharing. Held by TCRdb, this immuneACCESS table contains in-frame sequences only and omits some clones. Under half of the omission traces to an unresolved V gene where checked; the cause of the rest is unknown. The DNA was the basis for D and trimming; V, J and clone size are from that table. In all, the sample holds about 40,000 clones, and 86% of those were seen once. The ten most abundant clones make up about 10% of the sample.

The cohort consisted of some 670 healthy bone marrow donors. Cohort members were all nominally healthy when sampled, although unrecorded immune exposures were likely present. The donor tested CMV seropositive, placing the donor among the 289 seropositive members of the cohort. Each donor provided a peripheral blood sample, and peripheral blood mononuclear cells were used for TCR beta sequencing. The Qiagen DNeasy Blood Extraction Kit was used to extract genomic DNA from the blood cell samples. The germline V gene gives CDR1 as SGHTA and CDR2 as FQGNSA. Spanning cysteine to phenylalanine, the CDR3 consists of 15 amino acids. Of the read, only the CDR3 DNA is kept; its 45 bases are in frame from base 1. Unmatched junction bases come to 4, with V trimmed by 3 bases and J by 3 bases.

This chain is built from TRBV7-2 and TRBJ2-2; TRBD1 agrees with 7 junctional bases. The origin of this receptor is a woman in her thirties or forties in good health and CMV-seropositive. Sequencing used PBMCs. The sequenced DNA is TGTGCCAGCAGCTTGACAGGGAGCCACACCGGGGAGCTGTTTTTT. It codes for CASSLTGSHTGELFF.